The 29 T cell receptor beta chains reported below all come from one sample, sequenced in a study of beta chain features in type 1 diabetes. Study findings and constraints: Significant though moderate, a shortening of TCRB CDR3s appeared in all four CD4+ subsets of Type 1 diabetes patients.

Their cognate antigens are unknown. Since all of the isolated RNA was reverse transcribed, expressed TCRB transcripts were what got sequenced. The data were produced by immunoSEQ multiplex PCR, yet TCRdb's version contains in-frame clones alone and is incomplete. The sample records hundreds of thousands of clones, 11% to 15% being singletons. The sequencing input was naive CD4+ T cells from blood. Every receptor here comes from a man younger than 30 with type 1 diabetes.

This chain joins TRBV6-1 and TRBJ1-2; D is unclear. Germline CDR1 is MNHNS and CDR2 is SASEGT. V lost 5 bases and J 2 bases, leaving 15 bases between the germline ends. The CDR3 covers 15 residues. The CDR3 DNA reads TGTGCCAGCAGTCTAAGGACGGGTTCGAACTATGGCTACACCTTC. Translation: CASSLRTGSNYGYTF.

The chain joins TRBV6-5 to TRBJ1-2; 9 bases map to TRBD1. The CDR3 runs 14 residues. Germline CDR1 MNHEY, CDR2 SVGAGI. J lost 3 bases, V lost 5 bases, and 4 bases had no gene match. Here the CDR3 reads CASSINRGHYGYTF. CDR3 bases: TGTGCCAGCAGTATTAACAGGGGGCACTATGGCTACACCTTC.

The table lists this clone with a few counts. This chain links TRBV12-5 with TRBJ2-3; a possible D gene is TRBD2 (5 bases). V was trimmed by 3 bases and J by 6 bases, leaving 13 bases between them. The CDR3 has 14 residues. Germline CDR1 reads LGHNT; CDR2 reads FRNRAP. The DNA of the CDR3 is TGTGCTAGTGGTTTTTCCATAGCGTCGGATACGCAGTATTTT. Translation: CASGFSIASDTQYF.

The V call is TRBV5-6, the J call TRBJ1-5; the D is unclear. This CDR3 spans 14 amino acids. Trimming took off 4 bases at V and 3 bases at J, with 11 bases between the two ends. Germline loops: CDR1 SGHDT, CDR2 YYEEEE. The CDR3 region has the DNA TGTGCCAGCAGCCTTTGGGGAACCAATCAGCCCCAGCATTTT. Translating gives CASSLWGTNQPQHF.

This chain joins TRBV7-6 and TRBJ1-5; possibly TRBD1 for D (5 bases). CDR1 is SGHVS and CDR2 is FNYEAQ in the germline V gene. The CDR3 spans 14 residues. The V end lost 0 bases, the J end lost 2 bases, and 5 bases lay between the germline ends. The CDR3 sequence: CASSLAGGNQPQHF. Written as DNA, the CDR3 is TGTGCCAGCAGCTTAGCAGGGGGCAATCAGCCCCAGCATTTT.

This clone was seen a handful of times. CDR3 loop: CASSSAGTANTGELFF. The CDR3 DNA reads as TGTGCCAGCAGCTCCGCAGGGACTGCTAACACCGGGGAGCTGTTTTTT. The V gene is TRBV7-9, the J gene TRBJ2-2, with D possibly being TRBD2 (6 bases). Looked up from germline, CDR1 is SEHNR and CDR2 is FQNEAQ (reference sequence). V lost 4 bases to trimming and J lost 2 bases, with 14 bases between them. The CDR3 runs to 16 residues.

V gene TRBV2 combines with J gene TRBJ2-5; 9 bases fit TRBD2. V shed 7 bases and J 10 bases; nucleotides not matched to a gene: 7. Germline CDR1 SNHLY, CDR2 FYNNEI. The CDR3 contains 12 residues. In DNA form, the CDR3 reads TGTGCCAGCAAGTATAGCGGGAGTGTCCAGTACTTC. Its protein is CASKYSGSVQYF.

This clone was observed a handful of times. This chain connects TRBV9 to TRBJ2-5, with D possibly matching TRBD1 (6 bases). CDR1 is SGDLS, CDR2 YYNGEE, per germline. The CDR3 contains 14 residues. Trimming left V 3 bases short and J 2 bases short, with 11 bases between. In DNA form, the CDR3 reads TGTGCCAGCAGCGAGTTACAGGGTCAAGAGACCCAGTACTTC. The encoded protein is CASSELQGQETQYF. The full variable domain, rest sourced from reference TRBV9 and TRBJ2-5, is DSGVTQTPKHLITATGQRVTLRCSPRSGDLSVYWYQQSLDQGLQFLIQYYNGEERAKGNILERFSAQQFPDLHSELNLSSLELGDSALYFCASSELQGQETQYFGPGTRLLVL.

A few counts support this clone. This chain uses TRBV29-1 with TRBJ2-5; TRBD2 might be the D (7 bases). V was shortened by 7 bases and J by 5 bases, with 14 bases between the two germline ends. The CDR3 runs 12 residues. Germline-derived CDR1 and CDR2 are SQVTM and ANQGSEA. This CDR3 reads CSGTRGGETQYF. In DNA form, the CDR3 reads TGCAGCGGGACGCGCGGGGGCGAGACCCAGTACTTC.

This clone was detected only a few times. The rearrangement joins TRBV4-1 to TRBJ2-1, with 8 positions matching TRBD2. In germline, CDR1 is MGHRA, CDR2 YSYEKL. V shed 0 bases and J 4 bases; nucleotides not matched to a gene: 8. CDR3 size: 17 residues. Here the CDR3 DNA reads TGCGCCAGCAGCCAAGATAAGCTAGCGGGCGGTTACAATGAGCAGTTCTTC. Translated: CASSQDKLAGGYNEQFF.

The sample holds a few counts of this clone. J is TRBJ2-7 and V is TRBV13; TRBD2 agrees at 15 bases. The ends lost 5 bases at V and 6 bases at J; junction bases unmatched: 8. The CDR3 covers 16 residues. Germline V gene data show CDR1 as PRHDT and CDR2 as FYEKMQ (reference sequence). The CDR3 nucleotides are TGTGCCAGCAGCCCTCGGACTAGCGGGGGGGAAGCCGAGCAGTACTTC. This encodes CASSPRTSGGEAEQYF.

This clone was detected a few times. The gene calls are TRBV9 and TRBJ1-2, with TRBD1 matching 8 bases. The CDR3 contains 17 residues. Trimming cost V 4 bases and J 4 bases; bases outside gene matches: 15. The germline V gene encodes CDR1 SGDLS and CDR2 YYNGEE. This CDR3 is CASSSYRWTGSGYGYTF. The DNA of the CDR3 is TGTGCCAGCAGCTCCTATCGATGGACAGGGTCTGGCTATGGCTACACCTTC.

This clone was observed a handful of times. This rearrangement joins TRBV20-1 to TRBJ2-5; D remains unclear. Per the germline V gene, CDR1 is DFQATT and CDR2 is SNEGSKA (reference sequence). This CDR3 has 11 amino acids. The V end lost 2 bases, the J end lost 4 bases, and 5 bases lay between the germline ends. Here the CDR3 reads CSARPGETQYF. The DNA of the CDR3 is TGCAGTGCTAGACCCGGAGAGACCCAGTACTTC.

This rearrangement joins TRBV20-1 to TRBJ1-2; D gene unclear. This CDR3 has 10 residues. Germline loops: CDR1 DFQATT, CDR2 SNEGSKA (reference sequence). With 6 bases removed from V and 6 bases from J, the gap between germline ends came to 8 bases. The CDR3 DNA follows: TGCAGTGCATCCGGGCATGGCTACACCTTC. This codes for CSASGHGYTF.

The V call is TRBV5-4, the J call TRBJ2-7, with unresolved D. Trimming removed 3 bases at V and 7 bases at J, with 11 bases between. This CDR3 has 12 amino acids. Germline CDR1 SGHNT, CDR2 YYREEE (reference sequence). CDR3: CASSWIPGEQYF. The CDR3 nucleotides read TGTGCCAGCAGCTGGATTCCAGGAGAGCAGTACTTC.

The sample holds a few counts of this clone. The CDR3: CATRRGRTNTGELFF. CDR3 nucleotides: TGTGCCACCAGAAGGGGACGGACGAACACCGGGGAGCTGTTTTTT. This chain joins TRBV6-5 and TRBJ2-2, with D perhaps TRBD1 or TRBD2 (5 bases each). CDR1 and CDR2 (germline): MNHEY, SVGAGI. V lost 10 bases to trimming and J lost 0 bases, with 15 bases between them. CDR3 length: 15 amino acids.

The chain has TRBV10-3 and TRBJ1-2; D might be TRBD1 (5 bases). This CDR3 has 12 amino acids. Trimming cost V 4 bases and J 4 bases, with 7 bases left between them. Germline V lookup: CDR1 ENHRY, CDR2 SYGVKD. CDR3 region: CAISADSYGYTF. The CDR3 DNA follows: TGTGCCATCAGTGCTGACAGCTATGGCTACACCTTC.

This chain connects TRBV6-5 to TRBJ2-6; D is unclear. CDR1 and CDR2 from the germline V gene are MNHEY and SVGAGI. The CDR3 spans 13 residues. V shed 11 bases and J shed 0 bases, with 8 bases lying between them. The CDR3 nucleotides read TGTGCCCACTCGTCCTCTGGGGCCAACGTCCTGACTTTC. The encoded protein is CAHSSSGANVLTF.

In regard to this clone: This sample includes further DNA sequences coding for the same CDR3. V is TRBV2 and J is TRBJ1-1; the D is unclear. The CDR3 totals 11 residues. In germline, CDR1 is SNHLY, CDR2 FYNNEI. The V end was cut by 4 bases, the J end by 7 bases, with 7 bases between. CDR3 sequence reads: CASSVGGEAFF. The DNA for the CDR3 is TGTGCCAGCAGTGTTGGCGGTGAAGCTTTCTTT.

The rearrangement links TRBV11-2 to TRBJ2-1; no reliable D call. The CDR3 contains 14 residues. V was trimmed by 1 base and J by 8 bases, leaving 12 bases between them. CDR1 is SGHAT and CDR2 is FQNNGV in the germline V gene. The CDR3 loop reads CASSLGDLAYEQFF. In nucleotides, the CDR3 is TGTGCCAGCAGCTTAGGGGATTTGGCGTATGAGCAGTTCTTC.

The chain uses TRBV4-1 and TRBJ2-1; TRBD2 aligns across 13 bases. The CDR3 loop spans 17 amino acids. From germline, CDR1 is MGHRA and CDR2 YSYEKL. V dropped 4 bases and J dropped 6; count of bases not matched to a gene: 9. CDR3 loop: CASSPASTSGGTNEQFF. The CDR3 nucleotides read TGCGCCAGCAGCCCAGCCTCGACTAGCGGGGGGACCAATGAGCAGTTCTTC.

A few counts support this clone. The J gene is TRBJ2-7, the V gene TRBV30; the D gene is possibly TRBD1 (5 bases). V gave up 2 bases and J gave up 6 bases, with 8 bases separating them. The length of the CDR3 is 11 residues. Germline loops: CDR1 GTSNPN, CDR2 SVGIG (reference sequence). In DNA form, the CDR3 reads TGTGCCTGGAGTAGTCAGGGCGAGCAGTACTTC. Translation: CAWSSQGEQYF.

This clone showed up just a few times. The J gene is TRBJ1-2, the V gene TRBV9; no firm D call. The CDR3 consists of 17 residues. Germline CDR1 and CDR2: SGDLS and YYNGEE. V was shortened by 0 bases and J by 8 bases, with 23 bases between the two germline ends. CDR3 region: CASSVGATSGDLRGYTF. Written as DNA, the CDR3 is TGTGCCAGCAGCGTAGGTGCTACCTCCGGGGATTTGCGAGGCTACACCTTC.

This clone has just a few counts. The CDR3 loop is CASSHGQAYNEQFF. DNA of the CDR3: TGCGCCAGCAGCCACGGACAGGCCTACAATGAGCAGTTCTTC. The chain joins TRBV5-1 to TRBJ2-1; 7 bases match TRBD1. With V trimmed by 4 bases and J by 2 bases, 3 bases remained unmatched. Germline V gives CDR1 SGHRS, CDR2 YFSETQ. The CDR3 is made up of 14 amino acids.

This chain links TRBV6-5 with TRBJ2-2, with D unresolved. Trimming removed 1 base from V and 1 base from J, with 4 bases in between. The CDR3 contains 14 residues. Germline V gene lookup returns CDR1 MNHEY and CDR2 SVGAGI. The CDR3 region is CASSYWGNTGELFF. The DNA for the CDR3 is TGTGCCAGCAGTTACTGGGGGAACACCGGGGAGCTGTTTTTT.

The V gene is TRBV11-2, the J gene TRBJ2-7, with a possible D match to TRBD1 (5 bases). The V end lost 2 bases, the J end lost 3 bases, and 14 bases lay between the germline ends. The CDR3 is made up of 15 amino acids. Germline CDR1 SGHAT, CDR2 FQNNGV. In nucleotides, the CDR3 is TGTGCCAGCAGCTTACTTCTGTCAGGGTACTACGAGCAGTACTTC. Protein product: CASSLLLSGYYEQYF.

The chain uses TRBV9 and TRBJ2-2; 8 bases align to TRBD2. V was clipped by 4 bases and J by 4 bases; unmatched bases: 9. This CDR3 has 16 amino acids. CDR1 SGDLS and CDR2 YYNGEE come from the germline V gene. The CDR3 protein is CASSLQTSVGTGELFF. The CDR3, as DNA: TGTGCCAGCAGCTTACAGACTAGCGTGGGCACCGGGGAGCTGTTTTTT.

This clone appeared a few times. The rearrangement uses TRBV29-1 and TRBJ1-2, with TRBD1 matching 7 bases. V gave up 8 bases and J gave up 0 bases; unmatched junction bases: 9. The length of the CDR3 is 14 residues. Germline V gives CDR1 SQVTM, CDR2 ANQGSEA. The CDR3 reads CSYTRQGANYGYTF. The CDR3 region has the DNA TGCAGCTATACTCGACAGGGAGCTAACTATGGCTACACCTTC. Looking up the rest from reference TRBV29-1 and TRBJ1-2 gives the full variable domain: SAVISQKPSRDICQRGTSLTIQCQVDSQVTMMFWYRQQPGQSLTLIATANQGSEATYESGFVIDKFPISRPNLTFSTLTVSNMSPEDSSIYLCSYTRQGANYGYTFGSGTRLTVV.

This sequence joins TRBV25-1 and TRBJ2-3; D may be TRBD2 (5 bases). V was shortened by 2 bases and J by 5 bases, with 17 bases between the two germline ends. Germline assignment: CDR1 MGHDK and CDR2 SYGVNS. There are 16 residues in the CDR3. This chain's CDR3 is CASSEMRGRAGDTQYF. CDR3 DNA: TGTGCCAGCAGTGAAATGAGAGGGCGGGCGGGAGATACGCAGTATTTT.